These T cell receptor beta chains were read from a single sample in a study of technical replicates of blood from a handful of donors. Libraries were prepared by immunoSEQ multiplex PCR; TCRdb keeps only in-frame clonotypes and omits some of them. The data contain about 84,000 clones, around 97% of them singletons. The sample consisted of T cells isolated from PBMCs. These receptors came from a human donor in good health. Both conserved end residues are part of each CDR3. The D gene is left open where the match is weak. Expanded clones are given a class, and other clones once, few, many or no size at all.

. . TRBJ1-1 TRBV19 CASSMAGRAEAFF TGTGCCAGTAGTATGGCCGGGAGGGCTGAAGCTTTCTTT
. . TRBJ2-3 TRBV21-1 CASSTGLAGDDRHADTQYF TGTGCCAGCAGCACGGGACTAGCGGGAGATGATCGGCACGCAGATACGCAGTATTTT
. . TRBJ2-7 TRBV5-1 CASSLHAGTKTRSYEQYF TGCGCCAGCAGCTTGCATGCCGGGACAAAGACGAGATCCTACGAGCAGTACTTC
. . TRBJ2-7 TRBV7-6 CASSLGDGSSYEQYF TGTGCCAGCAGCCTCGGGGATGGGAGCTCCTACGAGCAGTACTTC
. . TRBJ1-5 TRBV21-1 CASSKAPGLPQHF TGTGCCAGCAGCAAAGCCCCGGGACTGCCCCAGCATTTT
. . TRBJ1-1 TRBV4-1 CASSVYLRGEAFF TGCGCCAGCAGCGTCTATCTCCGGGGTGAAGCTTTCTTT
. TRBD1 TRBJ1-5 TRBV5-6 CASSLSTGARQPQHF TGTGCCAGCAGCCTCTCGACAGGGGCTCGGCAGCCCCAGCATTTT
. TRBD2 TRBJ2-3 TRBV7-9 CASSPIPASGRTDTQYF TGTGCCAGCAGCCCGATCCCAGCTAGCGGGAGAACAGATACGCAGTATTTT
. TRBD2 TRBJ2-3 TRBV9 CASSDRLAETDTQYF TGTGCCAGCAGCGACCGACTAGCGGAGACAGATACGCAGTATTTT
few TRBD1 TRBJ2-7 TRBV11-2 CASSLDPGQPYEQYF TGTGCCAGCAGCTTAGATCCGGGACAGCCCTACGAGCAGTACTTC
once . TRBJ2-5 TRBV6-1 CASNDARAHQETQYF TGTGCCAGCAATGACGCCAGGGCCCACCAAGAGACCCAGTACTTC
. . TRBJ2-7 TRBV9 CASSVATGRGEQYF TGTGCCAGCAGCGTAGCTACAGGGAGGGGAGAGCAGTACTTC
. . TRBJ2-3 TRBV2 CASWSGKGTDTQYF TGTGCCAGCTGGAGCGGTAAGGGCACAGATACGCAGTATTTT
. TRBD2 TRBJ2-1 TRBV19 CASSIAAGVYNEQFF TGTGCCAGTAGTATAGCAGCGGGAGTCTACAATGAGCAGTTCTTC
. . TRBJ1-5 TRBV27 CASSPGAGNQPQHF TGTGCCAGCAGCCCAGGGGCCGGCAATCAGCCCCAGCATTTT
. . TRBJ2-7 TRBV5-6 CASSLVGQGGAYEQYF TGTGCCAGCAGCTTGGTTGGCCAGGGGGGAGCCTACGAGCAGTACTTC
. TRBD1 TRBJ2-7 TRBV28 CASSLGGGQGTYEQYF TGTGCCAGCAGTTTGGGAGGGGGACAGGGTACCTACGAGCAGTACTTC
. . TRBJ1-2 TRBV5-1 CASSLSGRVDGYTF TGCGCCAGCAGCTTGTCGGGCAGGGTTGATGGCTACACCTTC
once . TRBJ1-2 TRBV6-6 CASSYATGVDGYTF TGTGCCAGCAGTTACGCGACAGGAGTGGATGGCTACACCTTC
. TRBD1 TRBJ1-2 TRBV6-5 CASSWGQEYGYTF TGTGCCAGCAGTTGGGGACAGGAGTACGGCTACACCTTC
. TRBD2 TRBJ2-1 TRBV5-1 CASSFLAGVSYNEQFF TGCGCCAGCAGCTTCCTAGCGGGAGTCTCCTACAATGAGCAGTTCTTC
once . TRBJ1-3 TRBV5-1 CASSLGSSGNTIYF TGCGCCAGCAGCTTGGGGAGCTCTGGAAACACCATATATTTT
. . TRBJ2-3 TRBV11-2 CASSLVRGRGDTQYF TGTGCCAGCAGCTTAGTACGGGGGAGGGGGGATACGCAGTATTTT
. . TRBJ2-1 TRBV27 CASSFGGERRTFF TGTGCCAGCAGTTTCGGAGGGGAAAGACGCACGTTCTTC
. TRBD2 TRBJ2-7 TRBV10-2 CASSESLAVTYEQYF TGCGCCAGCAGTGAGTCCCTAGCGGTTACCTACGAGCAGTACTTC
. . TRBJ2-5 TRBV28 CASNNPGGSIVMETQYF TGTGCCAGCAACAACCCCGGGGGAAGTATAGTAATGGAGACCCAGTACTTC
. . TRBJ2-5 TRBV7-9 CASSSQGQETQYF TGTGCCAGCAGCTCTCAGGGGCAAGAGACCCAGTACTTC
. TRBD2 TRBJ2-7 TRBV27 CASSLGAGGTYEQYF TGTGCCAGCAGTTTAGGAGCGGGAGGAACCTACGAGCAGTACTTC